This TCR beta chain was sequenced during a study of blood T cell repertoires in COVID-19. At the level of the study: Samples taken during acute and convalescent COVID-19 were collected in the United States, Italy and Spain.

Per germline, CDR1 ENHRY and CDR2 SYGVKD. CDR3 length equals 14 residues. Trimming cost V 4 bases and J 0 bases, with 9 bases left between them. Everyone who took part was 18 to 89 years old, and they came from 24 US areas. Participants' own reports of clinical history determined their cohort assignment. All recovered Cohort 3 donors got two negative PCRs, got clearance, or saw symptom resolution. Repertoires were generated with immunoSEQ multiplex PCR, while TCRdb's copy carries only in-frame clones and drops some. The profile shows 150,000 to 200,000 clones, less than 85% of them singletons. This sequence joins TRBV10-3 and TRBJ1-1; TRBD1 is a possible D gene (6 bases). This clonotype originated in a man in his fifties who had recovered from COVID-19. Input material: PBMCs or T cells enriched from blood (not recorded which). Here the CDR3 reads CAISVWGLNTEAFF. The CDR3 region has the DNA TGTGCCATCAGTGTTTGGGGGCTGAACACTGAAGCTTTCTTT.